This T cell receptor (beta chain) stems from a study of Ad26.COV2.S vaccination and SARS-CoV-2 variants. Study at large: Donor got 5x10^10 or 1x10^11 viral particles of Ad26.COV2.S.

On this clone: Its antigen is currently unknown.

Study-wide results and caveats: Reported findings describe substantial breadth in spike-specific CD8+ and CD4+ T cell responses following vaccination.

Measured with immunoSEQ multiplex PCR; TCRdb has only the in-frame clones, and not every one. The sample includes fewer than 400,000 clones, under 90% of them seen just once. As to treatment: roughly 20 received Ad26.COV2.S at low or high dose, single or two shots; 5 received placebo; per-sample allocation not given. Sample collection was performed on day 63 after the first vaccine or placebo injection. The ends were cut back, 2 bases at V and 11 bases at J, with 15 bases in the middle. The germline CDR1 and CDR2 sequences are SGHTA and FQGNSA. There are 13 residues in the CDR3. This TCR derives from a person aged 18-60 years who received the Ad26.COV2.S COVID-19 vaccine or a placebo. This rearrangement joins TRBV7-2 to TRBJ1-1; D gene uncertain. The sequencing here drew on peripheral blood, taken in a trial of Ad26.COV2.S vaccine versus placebo. The CDR3 region has the DNA TGTGCCAGCAGCTTAAGGGCCATCGAGCCCGCTTTCTTT. As protein: CASSLRAIEPAFF.